Reported below is one T cell receptor beta chain. Germline loops: CDR1 LNHDA, CDR2 SQIVND (reference sequence). CDR3 length equals 14 residues. V was shortened by 3 bases and J by 9 bases, with 15 bases between the two germline ends. In the authors' workflow: Amplification with reference gene primers provided the estimates of nucleated cell counts. Produced via immunoSEQ multiplex PCR; TCRdb's table is partial and in-frame only. Clone size and V and J calls were adopted from that table, with D and trimming inferred from the DNA. Of tens of thousands of clones detected, 80% to 90% appear once; the ten largest clones hold roughly 7%. This entry comes from a study of blood T cell repertoires in COVID-19. Study as a whole: Researchers got acute and convalescent COVID-19 samples from the United States, Italy and Spain. From T cells, B-cell-depleted T cells, or PBMCs came the material, which was cDNA or gDNA.

Sequences were obtained from peripheral blood. The chain couples TRBV19 to TRBJ2-1; D is perhaps TRBD2 (5 bases). The clonotype was recovered from a woman aged 45-65 years with acute or convalescent COVID-19. The CDR3, as DNA: TGTGCCAGTAGTATTCGAGCGGAAAGAGGTGAGCAGTTCTTC. Protein: CASSIRAERGEQFF.